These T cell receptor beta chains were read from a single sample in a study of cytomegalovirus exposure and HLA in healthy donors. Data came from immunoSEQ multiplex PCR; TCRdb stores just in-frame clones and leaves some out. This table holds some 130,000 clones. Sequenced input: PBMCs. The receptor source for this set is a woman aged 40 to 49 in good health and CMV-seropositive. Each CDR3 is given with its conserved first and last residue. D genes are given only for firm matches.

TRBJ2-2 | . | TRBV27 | TGTGCCAGCAGTTTATATCTGAACACCGGGGAGCTGTTTTTT | CASSLYLNTGELFF
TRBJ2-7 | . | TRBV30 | TGTGTATGTGGCGGGCCCTACGAGCAGTACTTC | CVCGGPYEQYF
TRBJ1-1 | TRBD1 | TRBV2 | TGTGCCAGCAGTACACGACAGGGCAGGAACACTGAAGCTTTCTTT | CASSTRQGRNTEAFF
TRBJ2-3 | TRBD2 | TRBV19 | TGTGCCAGTAGTTCGACTAGCGGGGGAAGCACAGATACGCAGTATTTT | CASSSTSGGSTDTQYF
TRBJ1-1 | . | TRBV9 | TGTGCCAGCAGAGACGTGAGGGGGGGTTGGGGCACTGAAGCTTTCTTT | CASRDVRGGWGTEAFF
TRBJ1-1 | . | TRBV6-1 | TGTGCCAGCAGTGCGCAGAGGCTTGGAGCTTTCTTT | CASSAQRLGAFF
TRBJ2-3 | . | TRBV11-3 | TGTGCCAGCAGCTTAGATCAGAGCGGCACAGATACGCAGTATTTT | CASSLDQSGTDTQYF
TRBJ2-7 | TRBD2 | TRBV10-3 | TGTGCCATCAGTGGATCGACTAGCGGGAGGTCTAGCTCCTACGAGCAGTACTTC | CAISGSTSGRSSSYEQYF
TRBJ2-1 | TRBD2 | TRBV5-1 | TGCGCCAGCAGCCCGAACACAGGACTAGCTATTGGCAATGAGCAGTTCTTC | CASSPNTGLAIGNEQFF
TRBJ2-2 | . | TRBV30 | TGTGCCTGGAGTGTACTACGGGCCGGGGAGCTGTTTTTT | CAWSVLRAGELFF
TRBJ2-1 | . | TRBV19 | TGTGCCAGTAGTAGAGGACTAGAGCAGTTCTTC | CASSRGLEQFF